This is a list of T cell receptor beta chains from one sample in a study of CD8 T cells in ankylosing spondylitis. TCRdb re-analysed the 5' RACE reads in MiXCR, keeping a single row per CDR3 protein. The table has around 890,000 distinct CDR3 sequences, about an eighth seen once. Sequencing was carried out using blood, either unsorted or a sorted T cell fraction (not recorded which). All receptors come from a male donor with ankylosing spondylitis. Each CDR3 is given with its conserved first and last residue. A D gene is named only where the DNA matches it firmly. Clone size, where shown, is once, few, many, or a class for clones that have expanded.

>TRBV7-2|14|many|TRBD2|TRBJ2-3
TGTGCCAGCAAACCAGCGGGAGGGATAGATACGCAGTATTTT
CASKPAGGIDTQYF
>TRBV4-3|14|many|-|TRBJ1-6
TGCGCCAGCAGCCAAGAAGGGAAGGATTCACCCCTCCACTTT
CASSQEGKDSPLHF
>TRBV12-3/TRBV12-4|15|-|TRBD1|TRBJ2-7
TGTGCCAGCAGTGGCCGGGACAGGACCTCCTACGAGCAGTACTTC
CASSGRDRTSYEQYF
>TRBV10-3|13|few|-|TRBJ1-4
TGTGCCACCGGGACGGCCAATGGTGAAAAACTGTTTTTT
CATGTANGEKLFF
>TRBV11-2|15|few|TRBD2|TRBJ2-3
TGTGCCAGCAGCTTATTTGCGGGAGTCACAGATACGCAGTATTTT
CASSLFAGVTDTQYF
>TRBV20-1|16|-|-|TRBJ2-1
TGCAGTGCTGCCCCTAGAGCCGGGACTGGCCACAATGAGCAGTTCTTC
CSAAPRAGTGHNEQFF
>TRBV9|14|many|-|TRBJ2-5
TGTGCCAGCAGCTCCCGGGACTTCCAAGAGACCCAGTACTTC
CASSSRDFQETQYF
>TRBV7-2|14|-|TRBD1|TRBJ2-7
TGTGCCAGCAGCACCCGGACAGGGGTAGGCGAGCAGTACTTC
CASSTRTGVGEQYF
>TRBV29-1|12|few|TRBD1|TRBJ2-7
TGCAGCGTCGGGACAGGGGGAGACGAGCAGTACTTC
CSVGTGGDEQYF
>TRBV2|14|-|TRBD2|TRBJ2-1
TGTGCCAGCAAAGCGGGACCCCTCTACAATGAGCAGTTCTTC
CASKAGPLYNEQFF
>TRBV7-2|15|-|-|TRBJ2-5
TGTGCCAGCAGCAGACCGGGCCGGCCCGGAAAGACCCAGTACTTC
CASSRPGRPGKTQYF
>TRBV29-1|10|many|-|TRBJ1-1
TGCAGTGCTAGGGTCACTGAAGCTTTCTTT
CSARVTEAFF
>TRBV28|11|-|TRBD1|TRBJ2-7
TGTGCCACCACAGGGGGCTACGAGCAGTACTTC
CATTGGYEQYF
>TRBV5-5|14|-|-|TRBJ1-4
TGTGCCAGCAGCTTCGGGGGAGTTAATGAAAAACTGTTTTTT
CASSFGGVNEKLFF
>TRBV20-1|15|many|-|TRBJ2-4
TGCAGTGCTTCCGACTCGCGAGGGACCAAAAACATTCAGTACTTC
CSASDSRGTKNIQYF
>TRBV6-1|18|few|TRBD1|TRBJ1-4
TGTGCCAGCAGTGAGAGGTTCGGACAGGACGCAACTAATGAAAAACTGTTTTTT
CASSERFGQDATNEKLFF
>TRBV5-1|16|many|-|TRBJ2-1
TGCGCCAGCAGCTTGGACCCCGTCGGCTCCTACAATGAGCAGTTCTTC
CASSLDPVGSYNEQFF
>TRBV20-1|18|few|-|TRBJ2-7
TGCAGTGCTAGACCCGGCGGAGGGGGGGCCCTTTTTCACTACGAGCAGTACTTC
CSARPGGGGALFHYEQYF
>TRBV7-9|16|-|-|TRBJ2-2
TGTGCCAGCAGCAATTTGTGGGTTATCTCTGACGGGGAGCTGTTTTTT
CASSNLWVISDGELFF
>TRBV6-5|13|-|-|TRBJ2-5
TGTGCCAGCAGTTACTCGAAAGGAGAGACCCAGTACTTC
CASSYSKGETQYF